This TCR beta chain was captured by sequencing in a study of T-cell memory formation after mild COVID-19 (dated by TCRdb to about 2021). Some background on the complete study: TCR sequence clusters from the two donors were largely donor specific. The cohort was made up of two young adult volunteers, one female and one male, who were previously healthy. In a couple of donors, T-cell clones that expanded and contracted after mild COVID-19 were followed by sequencing TCRalpha and TCRbeta repertoires longitudinally.

Instrument on record: Illumina NovaSeq 6000. TCRalpha and TCRbeta cDNA libraries were built by 5'RACE with constant-segment primers, adding sample barcodes and unique molecular identifiers. RNA was extracted from every sample with Trizol reagent. Amplification of the libraries took two PCR steps, and the second step added a second sample barcode plus Illumina TruSeq adapters. Sequencing of libraries was performed on an Illumina NovaSeq with 2 x 150 bp paired-end reads. Per the source publication's procedure: Reads were demultiplexed and collapsed into UMI-guided consensus sequences with migec v1.2.7. Using mixcr v2.1.11, UMI consensuses were aligned to TRA and TRB V and J templates and then assembled into clonotypes. Clonotypes were classified as expanded or contracted when called significant by both edgeR and NoisET, with noise models trained on biological replicates. For edgeR calls, the cutoffs were a false discovery rate-adjusted p below 0.01 and a log2 fold-change threshold of 1. As an exploratory analysis of dynamics, max-normalized trajectories of the 1000 most abundant clonotypes were examined with PCA combined with hierarchical clustering. The CD4 or CD8 phenotype of responding clones was assigned using the separately sequenced CD4+ and CD8+ repertoires. The raw public reads went through TCRdb reprocessing: fastp at Q25, MiXCR clone calling, in-frame beta chains kept. When rows share a CDR3 protein, they turn into one entry using the most common DNA and genes. What appears here as the V and J calls and clone size reflects TCRdb's work, not the paper's. The sample includes around 200,000 distinct CDR3 sequences, with less than 20% observed a single time. About 4% of the sample is in the top ten clones.

The paper as a whole reports these results and caveats: The detection of some responding clones in pre-infection memory suggests that pre-existing cross-reactive memory T cells joined the SARS-CoV-2 response. Balanced CD4/CD8 phenotypes were observed for clones contracting from day 15 to 85, whereas a bias towards CD4+ was observed for a second wave of clones expanding from day 15 to 37. The second-wave clones that peaked on day 37 were not confirmed to be SARS-CoV-2 specific. Only a couple of mild cases were covered by the study, and larger cohorts that include severe cases with pre-infection samples were considered necessary. Contracting CD4+ clones were found mainly in CM and EM memory subsets, while CD8+ clones were enriched in EMRA.

PBMCs were isolated by Ficoll-Paque density gradient centrifugation. Concerning this clonotype: Its antigen is not yet known. Base qualities are missing; no much larger clone stands one base away.

The TCR originated in a man between 18 and 29 years old who had mild COVID-19 (a few samples of this study predate the infection). The sample titles of this study are shuffled in the database, so cell type and time point are left out; the donor was told from shared clones. The sequenced material came from PBMCs or a T cell subset sorted from them (not recorded which).

The nucleotide sequence is TGCGCCAGCAGCTACGTAGCGCGAACAGGGATGGGGTTGACTGAGCAGTTCTTC. Translated, it reads CASSYVARTGMGLTEQFF. The rearranged segments are TRBV5-1 and TRBJ2-1; TRBD1 is a weak D gene call, 6 bases matching. The cysteine opens and the phenylalanine closes a CDR3 of 18 amino acids. Left in the record is the CDR3 DNA by itself, 54 bases read in frame from the first base. The germline V gene yields SGHRS for CDR1 and YFSETQ for CDR2. V loses 3 bases of germline sequence and J loses 9 bases, and the interval between the two ends is 28 bases.